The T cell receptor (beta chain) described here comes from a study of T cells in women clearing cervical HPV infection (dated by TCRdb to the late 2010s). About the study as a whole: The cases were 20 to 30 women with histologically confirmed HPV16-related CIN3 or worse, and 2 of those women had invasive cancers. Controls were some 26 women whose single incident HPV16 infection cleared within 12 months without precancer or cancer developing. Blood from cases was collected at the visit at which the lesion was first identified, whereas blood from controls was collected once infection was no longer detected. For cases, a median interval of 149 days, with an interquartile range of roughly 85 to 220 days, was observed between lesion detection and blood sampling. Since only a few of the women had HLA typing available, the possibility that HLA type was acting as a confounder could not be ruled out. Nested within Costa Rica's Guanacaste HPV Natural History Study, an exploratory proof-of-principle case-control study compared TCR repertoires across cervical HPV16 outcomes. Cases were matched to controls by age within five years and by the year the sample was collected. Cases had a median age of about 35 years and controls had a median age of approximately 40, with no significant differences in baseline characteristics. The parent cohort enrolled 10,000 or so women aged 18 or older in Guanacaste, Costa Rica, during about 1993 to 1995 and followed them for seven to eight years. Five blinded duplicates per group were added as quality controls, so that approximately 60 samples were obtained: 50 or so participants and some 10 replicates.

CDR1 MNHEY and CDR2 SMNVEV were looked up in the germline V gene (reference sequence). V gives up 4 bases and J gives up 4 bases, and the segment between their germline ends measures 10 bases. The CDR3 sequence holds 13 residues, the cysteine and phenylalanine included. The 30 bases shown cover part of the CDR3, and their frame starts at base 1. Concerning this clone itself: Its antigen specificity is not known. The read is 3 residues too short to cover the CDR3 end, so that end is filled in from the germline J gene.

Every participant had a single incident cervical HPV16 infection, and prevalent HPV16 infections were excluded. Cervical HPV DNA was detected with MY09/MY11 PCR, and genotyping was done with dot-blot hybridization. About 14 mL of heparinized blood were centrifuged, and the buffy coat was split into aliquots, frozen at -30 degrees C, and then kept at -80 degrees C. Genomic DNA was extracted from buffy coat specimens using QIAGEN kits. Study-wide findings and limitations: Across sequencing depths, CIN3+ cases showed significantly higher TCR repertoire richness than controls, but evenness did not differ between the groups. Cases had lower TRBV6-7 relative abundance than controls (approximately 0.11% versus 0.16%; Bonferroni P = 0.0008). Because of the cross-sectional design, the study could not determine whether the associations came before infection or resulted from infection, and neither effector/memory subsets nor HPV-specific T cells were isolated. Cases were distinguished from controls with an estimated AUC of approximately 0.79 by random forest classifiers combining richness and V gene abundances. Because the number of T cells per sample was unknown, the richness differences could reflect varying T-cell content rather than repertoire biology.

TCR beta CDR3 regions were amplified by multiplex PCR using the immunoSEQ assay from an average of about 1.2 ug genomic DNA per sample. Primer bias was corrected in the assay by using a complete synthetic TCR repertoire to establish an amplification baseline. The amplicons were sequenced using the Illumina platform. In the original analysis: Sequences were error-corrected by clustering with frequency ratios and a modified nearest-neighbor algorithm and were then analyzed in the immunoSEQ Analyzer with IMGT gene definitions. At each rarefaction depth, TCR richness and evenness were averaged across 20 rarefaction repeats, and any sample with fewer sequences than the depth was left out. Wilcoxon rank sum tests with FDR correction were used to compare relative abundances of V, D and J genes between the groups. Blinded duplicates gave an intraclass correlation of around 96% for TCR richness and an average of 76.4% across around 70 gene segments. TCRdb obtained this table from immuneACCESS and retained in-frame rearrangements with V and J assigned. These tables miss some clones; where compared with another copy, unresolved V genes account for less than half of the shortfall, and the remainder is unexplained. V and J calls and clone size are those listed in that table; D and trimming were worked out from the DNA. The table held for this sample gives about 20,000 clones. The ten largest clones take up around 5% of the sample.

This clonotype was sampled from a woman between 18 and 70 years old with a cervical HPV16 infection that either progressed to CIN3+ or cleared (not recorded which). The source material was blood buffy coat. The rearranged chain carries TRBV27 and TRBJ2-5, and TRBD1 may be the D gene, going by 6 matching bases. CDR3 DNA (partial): TGTGCCAGCAGTTCCTACAGGGTAGAGACC. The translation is CASSSYRVET. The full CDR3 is CASSSYRVETQYF.